This T cell receptor beta chain was recovered during a study of T-cell memory formation after mild COVID-19. Whole-study context: Clusters were largely donor specific.

Germline assignment: CDR1 MNHEY and CDR2 SVGEGT. The CDR3 consists of 14 residues. In TCRdb, the 5' RACE reads were re-called with MiXCR into one record per CDR3 protein. The sample lists approximately 480,000 distinct CDR3 sequences, 18% occurring once. Notes on this clonotype: The germline gene is not matched at one end of the junction; a read error may be the cause.

The chain links TRBV6-2 or TRBV6-3 to TRBJ2-1; no reliable D call. The TCR originated in an adult woman who had mild COVID-19 (a few samples of this study predate the infection). Cell type and time point are not known. Material: PBMCs or a T cell subset sorted from them (not recorded which). CDR3 amino acids: CASRYSPSYNEQFF. CDR3 nucleotide sequence: TGTGCCAGCAGGTACTCCCCCTCCTACAATGAGCAGTTCTTC.